The 25 T cell receptor beta chains below all came from one sample that was sequenced in a study of regulatory T cells in long-lasting Graves disease (TCRdb year 2021). The time point label for this specimen denotes: persistent/refractory GD, antithyroid drugs over 5 years with positive TRAb. RNA was extracted from PBMCs in TRIzol for both TCR sequencing and RNA sequencing. The receptor library was made with multiplex PCR. TCRdb shows the sequencer as Illumina HiSeq 4000. iRepertoire HTBI primers and Arm-PCR amplification of CDR3 regions were used to construct TCR beta libraries. Through fastp at Q25 and MiXCR, TCRdb rebuilt clones from the public reads, retaining in-frame beta chains. Each entry merges the rows of one CDR3 protein and shows their most common DNA and genes. The sample contains about 660,000 distinct CDR3 sequences, 30% of them found a single time. The ten largest clonotypes hold 35% to 55% of the sample.

The specimen comprised peripheral blood mononuclear cells (PBMCs), sampled when the disease was refractory, from a patient treated with antithyroid drugs. Receptors originate from a female donor with Graves disease.

This clonotype was counted many times. The chain links TRBV6-1 to TRBJ2-7; 7 nucleotides align to TRBD2. Germline V gene sequence: CDR1 MNHNS, CDR2 SASEGT. After removal of 6 bases from V and 0 bases from J, the junction contained 8 bases not matched to a gene. This CDR3 has 15 residues. CDR3 sequence reads: CASSTGTTSSYEQYF. The CDR3 bases are TGTGCCAGCAGCACCGGGACTACAAGCTCCTACGAGCAGTACTTC.

This clonotype was seen ten or more times. This rearrangement joins TRBV10-3 to TRBJ1-2, with 10 bases fitting TRBD1. The CDR3 length is 16 residues. V was pared by 8 bases and J by 4 bases, with 13 bases of the junction left unmatched. The germline V gene has CDR1 ENHRY and CDR2 SYGVKD. The CDR3 region is CAIADTGQGRTYGYTF. The CDR3 nucleotides read TGTGCCATCGCAGACACGGGACAGGGGCGCACCTATGGCTACACCTTC.

This chain uses TRBV19 with TRBJ1-5; TRBD1 might be the D (6 bases). CDR1 LNHDA and CDR2 SQIVND come from the germline V gene (reference sequence). CDR3 length: 16 amino acids. V was shortened by 4 bases and J by 2 bases, with 15 bases between the two germline ends. In nucleotides, the CDR3 is TGTGCCAGTAGTAATTTTGCAGGGGCCGGCAATCAGCCCCAGCATTTT. This sequence encodes CASSNFAGAGNQPQHF.

The chain has TRBV27 and TRBJ1-5, with D perhaps TRBD1 (5 bases). Germline V gene lookup returns CDR1 MNHEY and CDR2 SMNVEV (reference sequence). The V and J ends lost 2 bases and 6 bases respectively, with 23 bases between them. The CDR3 contains 18 residues. This CDR3 reads CASSLDSGAMRASQPQHF. In DNA form, the CDR3 reads TGTGCCAGCAGTTTAGACAGTGGAGCAATGCGCGCAAGTCAGCCCCAGCATTTT.

This clonotype was observed a handful of times. This sequence joins TRBV3-1 and TRBJ1-2; 7 nucleotides align to TRBD1. V dropped 6 bases and J dropped 8; count of bases not matched to a gene: 6. The CDR3 contains 12 residues. In germline, CDR1 is LGHDT, CDR2 YNNKEL (reference sequence). CDR3 nucleotides: TGTGCCAGCAGACCCACAGGGGCCGGCTACACCTTC. It encodes CASRPTGAGYTF.

The chain employs TRBV7-3 and TRBJ1-1; D unclear. The V gene's germline CDR1 is SGHTA and CDR2 FQGTGA. The CDR3 runs to 14 residues. V lost 5 bases and J 5 bases, leaving 15 bases between the germline ends. DNA of the CDR3: TGTGCCAGCAGCCAAGATAGGAGGTGGACTGAAGCTTTCTTT. Translated: CASSQDRRWTEAFF. The full variable domain, in which reference TRBV7-3 and TRBJ1-1 provide the parts outside the CDR3, is GAGVSQTPSNKVTEKGKYVELRCDPISGHTALYWYRQSLGQGPEFLIYFQGTGAADDSGLPNDRFFAVRPEGSVSTLKIQRTERGDSAVYLCASSQDRRWTEAFFGQGTRLTVV.

The chain uses TRBV7-6 and TRBJ2-1; the D gene is possibly TRBD2 (6 bases). Germline V CDR1 and CDR2: SGHVS, FNYEAQ. CDR3 length: 13 amino acids. V was trimmed by 5 bases and J by 3 bases, leaving 8 bases between them. CDR3 nucleotides: TGTGCCAGCAGCCGGAGGGACTACAATGAGCAGTTCTTC. Residues: CASSRRDYNEQFF.

V is TRBV28 and J is TRBJ1-2; D is uncertain. The V end was cut by 2 bases, the J end by 10 bases, with 11 bases between. This CDR3 spans 12 amino acids. Germline V gene lookup returns CDR1 MDHEN and CDR2 SYDVKM. CDR3 amino acids: CASSLTAWAYTF. The CDR3 DNA reads TGTGCCAGCAGTTTAACAGCATGGGCCTACACCTTC.

This clonotype was seen ten or more times. The chain carries TRBV6-2 or TRBV6-3 and TRBJ2-5; tentative D call: TRBD1 (5 bases). The CDR3 loop spans 13 amino acids. From germline, CDR1 is MNHEY and CDR2 SVGEGT. V was pared by 6 bases and J by 5 bases, with 13 bases between. The CDR3 coding sequence is TGTGCCAGCAGGTCGGGTAACAGGGAGACCCAGTACTTC. It encodes CASRSGNRETQYF.

This chain uses TRBV13 with TRBJ2-7; no clear D gene. This CDR3 is built from 14 residues. The V end was cut by 5 bases, the J end by 0 bases, with 11 bases between. Germline V gives CDR1 PRHDT, CDR2 FYEKMQ (reference sequence). The CDR3, as DNA: TGTGCCAGCAGCCACTACTTAAGCTCCTACGAGCAGTACTTC. Protein: CASSHYLSSYEQYF.

This chain connects TRBV5-8 to TRBJ1-5, with D maybe TRBD1 (5 bases). The CDR3 has 14 residues. Germline assignment: CDR1 SGHTS and CDR2 YDEGEE. The germline V and J ends were trimmed by 3 bases and 7 bases, with 14 bases remaining between them. CDR3 protein: CASSSGGGLQPQHF. In DNA, the CDR3 is TGTGCCAGCAGCTCTGGGGGGGGATTGCAGCCCCAGCATTTT.

This clonotype was seen more than once but under ten times. This chain links TRBV19 with TRBJ1-2; possible D gene TRBD1, 5 bases. This CDR3 region has 14 residues. V was shortened by 6 bases and J by 8 bases, with 19 bases between the two germline ends. Germline assignment: CDR1 LNHDA and CDR2 SQIVND (reference sequence). CDR3 amino acids: CASSARRGVWGYTF. As DNA, the CDR3 is TGTGCCAGTAGCGCCAGGAGGGGAGTTTGGGGCTACACCTTC. The variable domain in full, with the rest retrieved from reference TRBV19 and TRBJ1-2, is DGGITQSPKYLFRKEGQNVTLSCEQNLNHDAMYWYRQDPGQGLRLIYYSQIVNDFQKGDIAEGYSVSREKKESFPLTVTSAQKNPTAFYLCASSARRGVWGYTFGSGTRLTVV.

This clonotype appeared many times. V usage is TRBV2 and J usage is TRBJ1-5; 7 nucleotides align to TRBD1. CDR1 SNHLY and CDR2 FYNNEI come from the germline V gene. The CDR3 is 14 amino acids. V trimming: 7 bases; J trimming: 2 bases; junction bases outside the gene matches: 5. CDR3 sequence: CASTTTGGNQPQHF. CDR3 nucleotide sequence: TGTGCCAGCACTACCACAGGGGGCAATCAGCCCCAGCATTTT. Full variable domain (outside the CDR3, taken from reference TRBV2 and TRBJ1-5): EPEVTQTPSHQVTQMGQEVILRCVPISNHLYFYWYRQILGQKVEFLVSFYNNEISEKSEIFDDQFSVERPDGSNFTLKIRSTKLEDSAMYFCASTTTGGNQPQHFGDGTRLSIL.

This sequence joins TRBV29-1 and TRBJ1-1; D is possibly TRBD1 (5 bases). The V gene lost 4 bases and the J gene lost 8 bases, with 14 bases spanning the gap. Per germline, CDR1 SQVTM and CDR2 ANQGSEA. The CDR3 runs to 12 residues. CDR3: CSVVLGTHEAFF. CDR3 nucleotide sequence: TGCAGCGTTGTTTTGGGGACCCACGAAGCTTTCTTT.

The chain couples TRBV6-2 or TRBV6-3 to TRBJ1-1, with D perhaps matching TRBD1 (6 bases). The V and J ends lost 5 bases and 1 base respectively, with 11 bases between them. The germline V gene has CDR1 MNHEY and CDR2 SVGEGT. The CDR3 is made up of 14 amino acids. This chain's CDR3 is CASSGKQGNTEAFF. CDR3 coding DNA: TGTGCCAGCAGTGGTAAACAGGGGAACACTGAAGCTTTCTTT.

The chain joins TRBV10-3 to TRBJ2-7; no clear D. The CDR3 is made up of 18 amino acids. CDR1 is ENHRY and CDR2 is SYGVKD in the germline V gene. Trimming shortened V by 3 bases and J by 4 bases, and 25 bases separated the two germline ends. The CDR3 spells CAISDLDDPVTPSYEQYF. CDR3 nucleotide sequence: TGTGCCATCAGTGACCTAGACGATCCGGTGACTCCTTCTTACGAGCAGTACTTC.

This clonotype was seen ten or more times. It is likely a read error, because the conserved phenylalanine at the end of the CDR3 is missing. It is unclear where the CDR3 begins or ends on the DNA, so no DNA is shown, and the CDR3 is as TCRdb lists it. V is TRBV2 and J is TRBJ1-4; TRBD1 reflects the table's D call only, with no check against the DNA. The CDR3 numbers 11 amino acids, ends counted. Germline lookup yields CDR1 SNHLY and CDR2 FYNNEI. CDR3 residues: CASSEGQGLRL.

The chain uses TRBV6-1 and TRBJ2-5, with D possibly matching TRBD2 (6 bases). Deletions cut 7 bases from V and 5 bases from J, with 17 bases between. Germline V gives CDR1 MNHNS, CDR2 SASEGT. The CDR3 is 14 amino acids. The DNA for the CDR3 is TGTGCCAGCACCGGCGGGGCAGGCGGGGAGACCCAGTACTTC. Protein: CASTGGAGGETQYF.

The chain combines TRBV6-5 with TRBJ1-1, with D uncertain. The V end was cut by 5 bases, the J end by 7 bases, with 8 bases between. The CDR3 extends over 11 amino acids. CDR1 is MNHEY and CDR2 is SVGAGI in the germline V gene. CDR3 coding DNA: TGTGCCAGCAGTGAGTCGAGTGAAGCTTTCTTT. Amino acid sequence: CASSESSEAFF.

V gene TRBV6-1 combines with J gene TRBJ1-5, with a tentative D call TRBD1 (6 bases). Germline V gene lookup returns CDR1 MNHNS and CDR2 SASEGT. The CDR3 is 15 residues long. The ends were cut back, 7 bases at V and 6 bases at J, with 19 bases in the middle. The CDR3 DNA follows: TGTGCCAGCAAATCCGAACAGGGAGAGAGTCAGCCCCAGCATTTT. This sequence encodes CASKSEQGESQPQHF.

The genes are TRBV6-2 or TRBV6-3 and TRBJ2-5, with no clear D. Per germline, CDR1 MNHEY and CDR2 SVGEGT. Trimming took off 5 bases at V and 2 bases at J, with 18 bases between the two ends. This CDR3 contains 16 residues. In DNA form, the CDR3 reads TGTGCCAGCAGTGAACGCCTCACAGTTATACAAGAGACCCAGTACTTC. Translation: CASSERLTVIQETQYF.

This clonotype appeared a few times. V usage is TRBV5-4 and J usage is TRBJ1-4, with unresolved D. The V end lost 4 bases, the J end lost 2 bases, and 15 bases lay between the germline ends. CDR1 and CDR2 from the germline V gene are SGHNT and YYREEE (reference sequence). CDR3 size: 16 residues. CDR3 in DNA: TGTGCCAGCAGCCTGGAGGCGGACGGGACTAATGAAAAACTGTTTTTT. Protein: CASSLEADGTNEKLFF. Looking up the rest from reference TRBV5-4 and TRBJ1-4 gives the full variable domain: ETGVTQSPTHLIKTRGQQVTLRCSSQSGHNTVSWYQQALGQGPQFIFQYYREEENGRGNFPPRFSGLQFPNYSSELNVNALELDDSALYLCASSLEADGTNEKLFFGSGTQLSVL.

The rearrangement uses TRBV5-4 and TRBJ1-1; D might be TRBD1 (6 bases). V lost 0 bases, J lost 0 bases, and 15 bases lay in between. This CDR3 is 17 amino acids long. The germline CDR1 and CDR2 sequences are SGHNT and YYREEE (reference sequence). The CDR3 DNA is TGTGCCAGCAGCTTGGGCGACAGGCCTGGGATGAACACTGAAGCTTTCTTT. It specifies CASSLGDRPGMNTEAFF.

This clonotype has more than one count but fewer than ten. This chain uses TRBV11-2 with TRBJ1-1, with 7 nucleotides matching TRBD1. The germline V gene has CDR1 SGHAT and CDR2 FQNNGV. Unmatched junction bases numbered 15, after V lost 5 bases and J lost 12 bases. This CDR3 is built from 14 residues. The CDR3 coding sequence is TGTGCCAGCAGCAAAACACAGGGGAGGGGAATGTCTTTCTTT. This encodes CASSKTQGRGMSFF.

This clonotype was seen repeatedly, ten times or more. This chain links TRBV19 with TRBJ1-4; D is possibly TRBD1 (5 bases). Trimming removed 4 bases from V and 2 bases from J, with 14 bases in between. The CDR3 sequence is 16 residues long. Germline V gene data show CDR1 as LNHDA and CDR2 as SQIVND (reference sequence). This CDR3 is CASSKRWDGTNEKLFF. The CDR3 DNA reads TGTGCCAGTAGTAAGCGATGGGACGGTACTAATGAAAAACTGTTTTTT.